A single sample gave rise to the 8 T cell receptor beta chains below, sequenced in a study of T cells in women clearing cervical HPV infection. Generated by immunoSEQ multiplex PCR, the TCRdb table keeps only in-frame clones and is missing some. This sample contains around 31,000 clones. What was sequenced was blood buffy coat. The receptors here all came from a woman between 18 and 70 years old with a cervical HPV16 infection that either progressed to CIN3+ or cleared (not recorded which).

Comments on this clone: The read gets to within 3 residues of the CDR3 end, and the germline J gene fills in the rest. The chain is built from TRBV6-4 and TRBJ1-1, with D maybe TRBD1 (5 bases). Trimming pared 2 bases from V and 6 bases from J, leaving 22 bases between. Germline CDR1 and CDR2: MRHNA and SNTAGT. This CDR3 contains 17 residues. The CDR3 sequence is CASSDGYRFEKTAEAFF. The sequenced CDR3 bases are TGTGCCAGCAGTGACGGATACAGGTTCGAGAAAACGGCTGAA.

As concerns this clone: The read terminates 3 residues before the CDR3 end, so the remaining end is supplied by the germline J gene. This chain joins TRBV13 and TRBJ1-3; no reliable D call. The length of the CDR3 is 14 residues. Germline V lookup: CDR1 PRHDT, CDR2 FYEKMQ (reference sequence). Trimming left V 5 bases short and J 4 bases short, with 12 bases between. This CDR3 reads CASSPRVEGNTIYF. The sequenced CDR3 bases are TGTGCCAGCAGCCCCCGGGTAGAAGGAAACACC.

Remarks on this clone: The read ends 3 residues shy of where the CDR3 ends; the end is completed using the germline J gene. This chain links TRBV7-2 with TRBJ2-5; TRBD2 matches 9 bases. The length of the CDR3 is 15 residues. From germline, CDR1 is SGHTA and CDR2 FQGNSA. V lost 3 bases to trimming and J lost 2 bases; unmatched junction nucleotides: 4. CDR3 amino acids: CASSFIAGVQETQYF. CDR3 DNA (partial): TGTGCCAGCAGCTTTATAGCGGGGGTACAAGAGACC.

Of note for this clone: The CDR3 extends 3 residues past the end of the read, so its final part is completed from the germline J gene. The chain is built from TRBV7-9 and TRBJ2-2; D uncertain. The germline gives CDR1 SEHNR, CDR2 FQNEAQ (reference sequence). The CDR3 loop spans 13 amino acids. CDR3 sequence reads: CASSPQAGEKLFF. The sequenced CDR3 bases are TGTGCCAGCAGCCCTCAGGCAGGTGAAAAG.

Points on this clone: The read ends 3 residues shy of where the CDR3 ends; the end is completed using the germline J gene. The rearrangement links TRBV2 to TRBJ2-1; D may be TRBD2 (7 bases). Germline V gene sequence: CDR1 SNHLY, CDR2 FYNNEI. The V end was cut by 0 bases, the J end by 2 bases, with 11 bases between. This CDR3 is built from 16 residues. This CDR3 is CASSEAGAGAYNEQFF. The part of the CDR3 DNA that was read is TGTGCCAGCAGTGAAGCGGGGGCGGGGGCCTACAATGAG.

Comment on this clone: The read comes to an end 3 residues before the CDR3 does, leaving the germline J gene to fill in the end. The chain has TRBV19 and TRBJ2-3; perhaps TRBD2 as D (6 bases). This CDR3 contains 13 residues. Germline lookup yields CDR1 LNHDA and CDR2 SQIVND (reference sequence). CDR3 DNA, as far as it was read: TGTGCCAGCAACCGGGGGATCAATCAGCCG. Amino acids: CASNRGINQP. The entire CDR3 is CASNRGINQPQYF.

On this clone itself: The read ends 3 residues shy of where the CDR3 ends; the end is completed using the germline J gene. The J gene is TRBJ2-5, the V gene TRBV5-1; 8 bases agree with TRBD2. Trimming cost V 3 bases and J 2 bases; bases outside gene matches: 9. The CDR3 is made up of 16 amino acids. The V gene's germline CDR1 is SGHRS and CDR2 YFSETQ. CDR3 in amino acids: CASSSAGTRIQETQYF. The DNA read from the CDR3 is TGCGCCAGCAGCTCAGCCGGGACTAGAATACAAGAGACC.

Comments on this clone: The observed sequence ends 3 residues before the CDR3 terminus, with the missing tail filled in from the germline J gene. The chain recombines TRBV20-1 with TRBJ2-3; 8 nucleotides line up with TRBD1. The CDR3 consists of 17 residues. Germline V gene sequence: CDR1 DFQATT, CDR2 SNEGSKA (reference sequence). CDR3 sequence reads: CSARDPRQGWSNQPQYF. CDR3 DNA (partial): TGCAGTGCTAGAGATCCCAGACAGGGGTGGAGCAATCAGCCG.